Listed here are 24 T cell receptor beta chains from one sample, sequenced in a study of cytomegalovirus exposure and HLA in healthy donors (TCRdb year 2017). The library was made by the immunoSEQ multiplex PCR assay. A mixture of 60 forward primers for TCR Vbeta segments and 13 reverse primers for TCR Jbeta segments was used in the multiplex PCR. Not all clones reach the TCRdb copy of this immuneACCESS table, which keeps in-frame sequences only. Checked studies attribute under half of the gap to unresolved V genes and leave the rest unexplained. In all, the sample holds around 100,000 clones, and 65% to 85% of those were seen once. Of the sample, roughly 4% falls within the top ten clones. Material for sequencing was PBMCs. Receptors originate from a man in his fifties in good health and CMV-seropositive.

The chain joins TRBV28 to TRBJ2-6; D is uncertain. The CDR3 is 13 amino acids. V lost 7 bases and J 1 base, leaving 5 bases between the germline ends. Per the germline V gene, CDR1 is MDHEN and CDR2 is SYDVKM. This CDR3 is CASIVSGANVLTF. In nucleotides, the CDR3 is TGTGCCAGCATCGTTTCTGGGGCCAACGTCCTGACTTTC. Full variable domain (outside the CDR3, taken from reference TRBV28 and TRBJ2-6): DVKVTQSSRYLVKRTGEKVFLECVQDMDHENMFWYRQDPGLGLRLIYFSYDVKMKEKGDIPEGYSVSREKKERFSLILESASTNQTSMYLCASIVSGANVLTFGAGSRLTVL.

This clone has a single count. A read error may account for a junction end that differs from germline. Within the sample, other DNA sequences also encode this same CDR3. CDR3 region: CASSYRGRQNNQPQHF. The CDR3 DNA reads as TGTGCCAGCAGTTACAGGGGCAGGCAAAATAATCAGCCCCAACATTTT. This sequence joins TRBV6-5 and TRBJ1-5; D is possibly TRBD1 (5 bases). The CDR3 has 16 amino acids. CDR1 and CDR2 from the germline V gene are MNHEY and SVGAGI.

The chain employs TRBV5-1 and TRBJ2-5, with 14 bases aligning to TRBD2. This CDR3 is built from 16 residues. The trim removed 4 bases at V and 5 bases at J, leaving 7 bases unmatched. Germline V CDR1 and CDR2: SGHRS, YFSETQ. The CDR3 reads CASSRGTSGRGETQYF. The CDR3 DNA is TGCGCCAGCAGCCGCGGGACTAGCGGGAGAGGGGAGACCCAGTACTTC.

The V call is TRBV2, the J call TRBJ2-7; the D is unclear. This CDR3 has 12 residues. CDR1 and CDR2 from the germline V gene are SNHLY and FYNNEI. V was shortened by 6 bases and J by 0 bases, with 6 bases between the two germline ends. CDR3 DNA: TGTGCCAGCAGAACTGACTCCTACGAGCAGTACTTC. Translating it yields CASRTDSYEQYF.

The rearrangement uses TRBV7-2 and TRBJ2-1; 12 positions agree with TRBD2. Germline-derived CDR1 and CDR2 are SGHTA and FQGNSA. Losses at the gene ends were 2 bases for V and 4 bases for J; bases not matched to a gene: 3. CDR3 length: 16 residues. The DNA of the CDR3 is TGTGCCAGCAGCTTACAGACTAGCGGGGGATACAATGAGCAGTTCTTC. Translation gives CASSLQTSGGYNEQFF. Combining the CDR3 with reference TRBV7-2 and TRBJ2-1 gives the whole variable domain GAGVSQSPSNKVTEKGKDVELRCDPISGHTALYWYRQSLGQGLEFLIYFQGNSAPDKSGLPSDRFSAERTGGSVSTLTIQRTQQEDSAVYLCASSLQTSGGYNEQFFGPGTRLTVL.

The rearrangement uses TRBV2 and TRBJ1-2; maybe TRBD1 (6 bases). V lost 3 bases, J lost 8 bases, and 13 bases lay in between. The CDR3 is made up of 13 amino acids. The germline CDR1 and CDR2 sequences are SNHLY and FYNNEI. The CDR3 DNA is TGTGCCAGCAGTGAGGGACAACTGAGGGGCTACACCTTC. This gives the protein CASSEGQLRGYTF.

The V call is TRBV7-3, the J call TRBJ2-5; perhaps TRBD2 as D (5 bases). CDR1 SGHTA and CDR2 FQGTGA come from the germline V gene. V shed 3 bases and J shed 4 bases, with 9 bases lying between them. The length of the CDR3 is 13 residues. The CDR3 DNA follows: TGTGCCAGCAGCTTCGGTCGGGGAGAGACCCAGTACTTC. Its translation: CASSFGRGETQYF.

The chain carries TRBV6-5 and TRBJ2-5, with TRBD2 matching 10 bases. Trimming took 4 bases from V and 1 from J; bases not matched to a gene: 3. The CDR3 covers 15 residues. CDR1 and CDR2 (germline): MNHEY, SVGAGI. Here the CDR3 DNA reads TGTGCCAGCAGTTTAGGGACTAGCGTCCAAGAGACCCAGTACTTC. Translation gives CASSLGTSVQETQYF.

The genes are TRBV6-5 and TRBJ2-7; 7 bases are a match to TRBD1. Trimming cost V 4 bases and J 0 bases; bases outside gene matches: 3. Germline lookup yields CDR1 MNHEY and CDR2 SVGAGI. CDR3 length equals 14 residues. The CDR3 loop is CASSSTGSSYEQYF. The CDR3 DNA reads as TGTGCCAGCAGTTCGACAGGGAGCTCCTACGAGCAGTACTTC.

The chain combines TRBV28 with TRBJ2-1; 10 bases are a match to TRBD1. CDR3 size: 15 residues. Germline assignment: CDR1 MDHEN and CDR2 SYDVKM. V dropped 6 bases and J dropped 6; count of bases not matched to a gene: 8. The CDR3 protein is CASSQGQGMGNEQFF. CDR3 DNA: TGTGCCAGCAGCCAGGGACAGGGGATGGGCAATGAGCAGTTCTTC.

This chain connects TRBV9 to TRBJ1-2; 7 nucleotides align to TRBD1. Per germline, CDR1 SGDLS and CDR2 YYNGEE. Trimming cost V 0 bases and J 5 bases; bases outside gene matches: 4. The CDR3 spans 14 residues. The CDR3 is CASSVAGGEYGYTF. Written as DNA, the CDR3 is TGTGCCAGCAGCGTAGCAGGGGGTGAATATGGCTACACCTTC.

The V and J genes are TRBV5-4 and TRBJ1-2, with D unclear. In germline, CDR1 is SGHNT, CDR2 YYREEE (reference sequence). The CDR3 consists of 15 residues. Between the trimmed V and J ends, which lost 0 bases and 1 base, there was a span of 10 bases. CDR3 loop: CASSLGWADNYGYTF. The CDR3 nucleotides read TGTGCCAGCAGCTTGGGGTGGGCAGATAACTATGGCTACACCTTC.

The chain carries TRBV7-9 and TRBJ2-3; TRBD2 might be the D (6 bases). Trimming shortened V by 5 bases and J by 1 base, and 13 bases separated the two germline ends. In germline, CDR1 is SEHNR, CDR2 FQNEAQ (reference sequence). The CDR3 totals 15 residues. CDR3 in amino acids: CASSRLVTGTDTQYF. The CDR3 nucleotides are TGTGCCAGCAGCAGACTAGTGACGGGCACAGATACGCAGTATTTT.

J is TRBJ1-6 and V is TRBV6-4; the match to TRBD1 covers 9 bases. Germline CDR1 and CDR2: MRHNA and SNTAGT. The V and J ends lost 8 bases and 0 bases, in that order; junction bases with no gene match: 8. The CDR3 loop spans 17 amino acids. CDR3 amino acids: CASGGQGLFSYNSPLHF. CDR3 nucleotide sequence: TGTGCCAGCGGGGGACAGGGATTGTTCTCCTATAATTCACCCCTCCACTTT.

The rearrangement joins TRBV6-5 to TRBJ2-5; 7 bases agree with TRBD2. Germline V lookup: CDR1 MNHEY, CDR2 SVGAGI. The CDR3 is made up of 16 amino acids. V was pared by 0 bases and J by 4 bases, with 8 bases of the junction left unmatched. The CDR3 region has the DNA TGTGCCAGCAGTTACTCGGGGAGGGCTCCAGGAGAGACCCAGTACTTC. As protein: CASSYSGRAPGETQYF.

The CDR3 nucleotides are TGTGCCACAACAAAAGGACTAGCGGGCACAGATACGCAGTATTTT. It is translated as CATTKGLAGTDTQYF. This chain joins TRBV7-2 and TRBJ2-3; 10 bases agree with TRBD2. The CDR3 has 15 amino acids. With 10 bases clipped from V and 1 base from J, the junction kept 8 bases outside the gene matches. The V gene's germline CDR1 is SGHTA and CDR2 FQGNSA. The variable domain in full, with the rest retrieved from reference TRBV7-2 and TRBJ2-3, is GAGVSQSPSNKVTEKGKDVELRCDPISGHTALYWYRQSLGQGLEFLIYFQGNSAPDKSGLPSDRFSAERTGGSVSTLTIQRTQQEDSAVYLCATTKGLAGTDTQYFGPGTRLTVL.

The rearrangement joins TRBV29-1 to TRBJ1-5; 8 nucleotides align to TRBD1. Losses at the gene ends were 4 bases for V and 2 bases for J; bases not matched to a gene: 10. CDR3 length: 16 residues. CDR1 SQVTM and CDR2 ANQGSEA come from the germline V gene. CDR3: CSVGETGVAGNQPQHF. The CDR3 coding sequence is TGCAGCGTTGGAGAGACAGGGGTGGCGGGCAATCAGCCCCAGCATTTT.

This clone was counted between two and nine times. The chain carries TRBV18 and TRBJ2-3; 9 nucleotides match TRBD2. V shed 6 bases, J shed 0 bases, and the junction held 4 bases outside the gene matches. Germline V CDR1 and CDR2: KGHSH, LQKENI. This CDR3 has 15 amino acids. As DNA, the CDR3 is TGTGCCAGCTCCCGCGGGAGGGGTAGCACAGATACGCAGTATTTT. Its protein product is CASSRGRGSTDTQYF.

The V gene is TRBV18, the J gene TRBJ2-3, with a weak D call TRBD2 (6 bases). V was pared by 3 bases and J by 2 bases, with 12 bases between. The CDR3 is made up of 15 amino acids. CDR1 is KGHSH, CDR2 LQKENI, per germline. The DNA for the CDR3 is TGTGCCAGCTCACCGAGCGGGTTCTACACAGATACGCAGTATTTT. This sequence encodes CASSPSGFYTDTQYF.

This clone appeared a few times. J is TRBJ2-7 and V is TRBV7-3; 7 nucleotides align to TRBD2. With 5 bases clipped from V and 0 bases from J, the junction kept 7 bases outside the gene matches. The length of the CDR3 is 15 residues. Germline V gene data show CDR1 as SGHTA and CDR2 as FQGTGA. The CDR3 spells CASSPASGPSYEQYF. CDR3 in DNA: TGTGCCAGCAGCCCCGCTAGCGGCCCCTCCTACGAGCAGTACTTC. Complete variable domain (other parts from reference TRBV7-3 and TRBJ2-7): GAGVSQTPSNKVTEKGKYVELRCDPISGHTALYWYRQSLGQGPEFLIYFQGTGAADDSGLPNDRFFAVRPEGSVSTLKIQRTERGDSAVYLCASSPASGPSYEQYFGPGTRLTVT.

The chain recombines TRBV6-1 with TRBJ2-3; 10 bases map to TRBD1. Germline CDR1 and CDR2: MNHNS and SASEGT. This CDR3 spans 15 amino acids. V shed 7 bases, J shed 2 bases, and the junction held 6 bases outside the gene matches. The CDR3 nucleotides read TGTGCCAGCATTTCCGACAGGGGGCACACAGATACGCAGTATTTT. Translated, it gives CASISDRGHTDTQYF.

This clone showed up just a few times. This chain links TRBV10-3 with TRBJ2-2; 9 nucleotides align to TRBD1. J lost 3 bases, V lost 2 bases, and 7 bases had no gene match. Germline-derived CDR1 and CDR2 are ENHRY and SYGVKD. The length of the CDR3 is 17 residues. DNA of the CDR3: TGTGCCATCAGTGAGGGTCCGGACAGGGGTCACACCGGGGAGCTGTTTTTT. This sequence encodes CAISEGPDRGHTGELFF.

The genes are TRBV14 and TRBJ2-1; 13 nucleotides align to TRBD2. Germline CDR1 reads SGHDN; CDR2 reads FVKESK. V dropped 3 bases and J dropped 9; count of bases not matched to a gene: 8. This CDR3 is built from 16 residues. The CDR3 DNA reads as TGTGCCAGCAGCCAGATCGGACTAGCGGGAGCGTTTGAGCAGTTCTTC. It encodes CASSQIGLAGAFEQFF.

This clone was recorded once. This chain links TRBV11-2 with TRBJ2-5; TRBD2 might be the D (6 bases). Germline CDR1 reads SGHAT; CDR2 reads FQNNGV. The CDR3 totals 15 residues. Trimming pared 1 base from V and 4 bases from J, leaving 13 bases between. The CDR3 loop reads CASSLGGGGAETQYF. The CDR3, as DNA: TGTGCCAGCAGCTTAGGGGGCGGCGGGGCAGAGACCCAGTACTTC.